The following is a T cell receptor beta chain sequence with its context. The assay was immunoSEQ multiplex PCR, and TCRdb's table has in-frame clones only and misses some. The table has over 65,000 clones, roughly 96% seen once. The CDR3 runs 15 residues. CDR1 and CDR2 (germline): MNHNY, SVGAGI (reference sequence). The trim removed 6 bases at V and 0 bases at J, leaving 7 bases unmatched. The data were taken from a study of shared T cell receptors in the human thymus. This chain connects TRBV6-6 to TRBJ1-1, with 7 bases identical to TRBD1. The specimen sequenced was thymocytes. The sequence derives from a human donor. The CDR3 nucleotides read TGTGCCAGCAGCGAGACAGGGCCGCTGAACACTGAAGCTTTCTTT. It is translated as CASSETGPLNTEAFF.